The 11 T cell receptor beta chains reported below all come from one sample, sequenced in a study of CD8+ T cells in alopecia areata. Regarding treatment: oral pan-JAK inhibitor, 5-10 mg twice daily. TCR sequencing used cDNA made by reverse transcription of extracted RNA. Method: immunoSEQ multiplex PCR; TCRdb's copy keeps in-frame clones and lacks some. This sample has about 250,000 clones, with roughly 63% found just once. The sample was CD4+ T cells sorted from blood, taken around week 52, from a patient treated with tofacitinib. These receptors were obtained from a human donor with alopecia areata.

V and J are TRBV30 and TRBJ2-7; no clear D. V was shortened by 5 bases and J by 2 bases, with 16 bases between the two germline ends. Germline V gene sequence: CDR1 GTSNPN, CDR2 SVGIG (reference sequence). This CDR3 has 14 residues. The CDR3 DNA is TGTGCCTGGGACGTCGGCCCTGCAGCCTACGAGCAGTACTTC. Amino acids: CAWDVGPAAYEQYF.

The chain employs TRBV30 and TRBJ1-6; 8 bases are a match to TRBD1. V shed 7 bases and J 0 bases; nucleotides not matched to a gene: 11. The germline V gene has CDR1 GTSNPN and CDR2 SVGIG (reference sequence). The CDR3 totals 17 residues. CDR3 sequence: CAFGQGRLSSYNSPLHF. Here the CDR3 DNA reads TGTGCCTTCGGACAGGGAAGGCTGAGCTCCTATAATTCACCCCTCCACTTT.

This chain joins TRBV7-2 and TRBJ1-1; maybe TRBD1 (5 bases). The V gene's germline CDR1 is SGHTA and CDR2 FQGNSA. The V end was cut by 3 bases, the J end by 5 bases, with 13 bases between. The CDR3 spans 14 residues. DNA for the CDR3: TGTGCCAGCAGCTTTGGTTGGGGGAATACTGAAGCTTTCTTT. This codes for CASSFGWGNTEAFF.

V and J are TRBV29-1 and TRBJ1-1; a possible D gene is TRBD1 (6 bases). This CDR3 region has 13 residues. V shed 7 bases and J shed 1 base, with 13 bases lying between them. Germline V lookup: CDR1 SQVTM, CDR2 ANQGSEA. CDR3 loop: CSAMGQENTEAFF. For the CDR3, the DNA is TGCAGCGCCATGGGACAAGAGAACACTGAAGCTTTCTTT.

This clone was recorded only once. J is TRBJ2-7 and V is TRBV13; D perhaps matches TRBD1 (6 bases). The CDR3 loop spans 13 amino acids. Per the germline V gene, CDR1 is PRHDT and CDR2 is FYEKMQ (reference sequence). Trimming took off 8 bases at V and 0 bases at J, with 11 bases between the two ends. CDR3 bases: TGTGCCAGCGGGGGCCCCATCTCCTACGAGCAGTACTTC. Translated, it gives CASGGPISYEQYF.

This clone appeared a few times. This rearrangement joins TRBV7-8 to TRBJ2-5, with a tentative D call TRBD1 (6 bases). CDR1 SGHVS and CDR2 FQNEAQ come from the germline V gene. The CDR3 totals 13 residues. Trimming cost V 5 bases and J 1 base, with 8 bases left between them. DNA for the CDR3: TGTGCCAGCAGCCAGGACAGCCAAGAGACCCAGTACTTC. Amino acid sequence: CASSQDSQETQYF.

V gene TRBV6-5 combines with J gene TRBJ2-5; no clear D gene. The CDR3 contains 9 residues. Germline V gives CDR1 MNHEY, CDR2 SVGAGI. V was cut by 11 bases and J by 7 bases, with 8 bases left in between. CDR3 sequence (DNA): TGTGCCGCCCGGGTGACCCAGTACTTC. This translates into CAARVTQYF.

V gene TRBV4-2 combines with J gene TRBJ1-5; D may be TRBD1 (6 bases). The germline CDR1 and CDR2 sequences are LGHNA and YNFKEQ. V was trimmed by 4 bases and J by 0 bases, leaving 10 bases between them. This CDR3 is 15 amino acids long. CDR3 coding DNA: TGTGCCAGCAGCCGCTACAGGGATAGCAATCAGCCCCAGCATTTT. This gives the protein CASSRYRDSNQPQHF.

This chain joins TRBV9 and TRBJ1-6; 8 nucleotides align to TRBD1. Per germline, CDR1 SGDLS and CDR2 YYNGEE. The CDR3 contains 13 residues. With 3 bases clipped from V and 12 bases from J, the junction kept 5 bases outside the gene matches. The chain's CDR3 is CASSGTGSGPLHF. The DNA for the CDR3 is TGTGCCAGCAGCGGGACAGGGTCGGGACCCCTCCACTTT. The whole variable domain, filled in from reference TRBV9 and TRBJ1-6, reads DSGVTQTPKHLITATGQRVTLRCSPRSGDLSVYWYQQSLDQGLQFLIQYYNGEERAKGNILERFSAQQFPDLHSELNLSSLELGDSALYFCASSGTGSGPLHFGNGTRLTVT.

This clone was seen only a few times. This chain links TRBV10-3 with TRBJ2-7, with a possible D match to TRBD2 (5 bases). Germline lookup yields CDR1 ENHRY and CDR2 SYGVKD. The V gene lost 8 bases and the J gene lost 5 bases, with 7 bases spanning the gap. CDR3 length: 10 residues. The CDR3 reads CAIGGNEQYF. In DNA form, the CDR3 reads TGTGCCATCGGAGGCAACGAGCAGTACTTC.

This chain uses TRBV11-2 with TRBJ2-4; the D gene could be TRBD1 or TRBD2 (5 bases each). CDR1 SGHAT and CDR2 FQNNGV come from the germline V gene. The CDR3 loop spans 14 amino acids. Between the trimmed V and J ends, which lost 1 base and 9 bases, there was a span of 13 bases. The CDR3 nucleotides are TGTGCCAGCAGCTTAGTGTCACAGAGGGGCATTCAGTACTTC. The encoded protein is CASSLVSQRGIQYF.